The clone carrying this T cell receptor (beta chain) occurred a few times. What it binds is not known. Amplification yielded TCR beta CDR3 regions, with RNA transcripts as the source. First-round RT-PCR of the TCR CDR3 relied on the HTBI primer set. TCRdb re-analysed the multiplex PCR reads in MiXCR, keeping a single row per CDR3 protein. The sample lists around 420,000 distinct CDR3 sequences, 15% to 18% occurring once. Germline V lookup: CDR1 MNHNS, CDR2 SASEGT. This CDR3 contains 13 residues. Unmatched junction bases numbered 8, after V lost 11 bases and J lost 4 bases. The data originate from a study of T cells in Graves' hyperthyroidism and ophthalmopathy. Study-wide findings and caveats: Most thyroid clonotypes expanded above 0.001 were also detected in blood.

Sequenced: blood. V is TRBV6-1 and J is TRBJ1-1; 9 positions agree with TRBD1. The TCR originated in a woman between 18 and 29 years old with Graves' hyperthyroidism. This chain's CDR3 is CAGWDRASTEAFF. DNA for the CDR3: TGTGCCGGGTGGGACAGGGCGAGCACTGAAGCTTTCTTT.